This T cell receptor (beta chain) was retrieved from a study of Graves' ophthalmopathy and Graves' hyperthyroidism. Background on the study: Hyperthyroidism was classified as stable if no ophthalmopathy occurred within 18 months of follow-up. Points from the study as a whole: Ophthalmopathy could be told apart from stable hyperthyroidism by a 13-signature model (around 88% sensitivity, roughly 81% specificity). Most thyroid clonotypes expanded beyond 0.001 frequency were also found in blood.

Ages of hyperthyroidism patients ran from 18 to 65, and their diagnoses were new, under 2 months' duration. About this clonotype itself: Its specificity is unknown.

The TCR beta CDR3 regions underwent amplification from RNA transcripts. An initial RT-PCR round employing HTBI primers preceded a second-round multiplex PCR. Each CDR3 protein is one row after TCRdb ran MiXCR on the multiplex PCR reads. The table has over a million distinct CDR3 sequences, less than 45% seen once. V was pared by 4 bases and J by 3 bases, with 22 bases between. The CDR3 extends over 17 amino acids. Germline V gives CDR1 LNHNV, CDR2 YYDKDF (reference sequence). The chain has TRBV15 and TRBJ2-7; D tentatively reads TRBD1 or TRBD2 (6 bases each). The TCR sequence derives from an adult man with Graves' hyperthyroidism. Sequencing used peripheral blood or thyroid tissue (not recorded which). The CDR3: CATSTPAGSGARYEQYF. The CDR3 DNA sequence: TGTGCCACCAGCACCCCCGCCGGATCGGGGGCCCGCTACGAGCAGTACTTC.